This T cell receptor beta chain was captured in a study of blood T cell repertoires in COVID-19. Across the study: The cDNA or gDNA used as material had been derived from T cells, B-cell-depleted T cells, or PBMCs.

This CDR3 contains 13 residues. Germline V gene data show CDR1 as MDHEN and CDR2 as SYDVKM. Trimming removed 3 bases from V and 5 bases from J, with 8 bases in between. Sequencing used immunoSEQ multiplex PCR; TCRdb keeps in-frame clones, though not all of them. This sample carries some 67,000 clones, around 85% of them seen once, and the ten largest clones take approximately 20%. Sequenced sample: peripheral blood. The receptor comes from a woman older than 75 with acute or convalescent COVID-19. The V call is TRBV28, the J call TRBJ1-5; unclear D gene. The CDR3 loop is CASSLRIDQPQHF. The CDR3 DNA reads TGTGCCAGCAGTTTGAGGATCGATCAGCCCCAGCATTTT.